The sequence of this TCR beta chain was determined in a study of beta chain features in type 1 diabetes. Whole-study findings and limits: VDJ junctions sequenced from type 1 diabetes patients showed fewer insertions and more deletions. TCRB CDR3 length was moderately but significantly reduced in all four CD4+ subsets of Type 1 diabetes patients.

V was pared by 4 bases and J by 4 bases, with 10 bases of the junction left unmatched. This CDR3 contains 17 residues. Germline values: CDR1 SEHNR, CDR2 FQNEAQ (reference sequence). cDNA synthesis used the whole RNA isolate, giving expressed TCRB sequences. Approximately 3.5 million reads was the average for naive, central memory and regulatory T cell samples. Here immunoSEQ multiplex PCR was the method, and the copy in TCRdb shows in-frame clones only, minus some. Among roughly 500,000 clones listed, approximately 10% were seen once. Concerning this clone itself: The antigen is undetermined.

This TCR was sampled from a woman between 18 and 29 years old in good health. The chain has TRBV7-9 and TRBJ2-1; 10 positions match TRBD2. Sequenced input: naive CD4+ T cells from blood. CDR3 region: CASSSQRTSGGYNEQFF. As DNA, the CDR3 is TGTGCCAGCAGCTCCCAAAGGACTAGCGGAGGGTACAATGAGCAGTTCTTC.